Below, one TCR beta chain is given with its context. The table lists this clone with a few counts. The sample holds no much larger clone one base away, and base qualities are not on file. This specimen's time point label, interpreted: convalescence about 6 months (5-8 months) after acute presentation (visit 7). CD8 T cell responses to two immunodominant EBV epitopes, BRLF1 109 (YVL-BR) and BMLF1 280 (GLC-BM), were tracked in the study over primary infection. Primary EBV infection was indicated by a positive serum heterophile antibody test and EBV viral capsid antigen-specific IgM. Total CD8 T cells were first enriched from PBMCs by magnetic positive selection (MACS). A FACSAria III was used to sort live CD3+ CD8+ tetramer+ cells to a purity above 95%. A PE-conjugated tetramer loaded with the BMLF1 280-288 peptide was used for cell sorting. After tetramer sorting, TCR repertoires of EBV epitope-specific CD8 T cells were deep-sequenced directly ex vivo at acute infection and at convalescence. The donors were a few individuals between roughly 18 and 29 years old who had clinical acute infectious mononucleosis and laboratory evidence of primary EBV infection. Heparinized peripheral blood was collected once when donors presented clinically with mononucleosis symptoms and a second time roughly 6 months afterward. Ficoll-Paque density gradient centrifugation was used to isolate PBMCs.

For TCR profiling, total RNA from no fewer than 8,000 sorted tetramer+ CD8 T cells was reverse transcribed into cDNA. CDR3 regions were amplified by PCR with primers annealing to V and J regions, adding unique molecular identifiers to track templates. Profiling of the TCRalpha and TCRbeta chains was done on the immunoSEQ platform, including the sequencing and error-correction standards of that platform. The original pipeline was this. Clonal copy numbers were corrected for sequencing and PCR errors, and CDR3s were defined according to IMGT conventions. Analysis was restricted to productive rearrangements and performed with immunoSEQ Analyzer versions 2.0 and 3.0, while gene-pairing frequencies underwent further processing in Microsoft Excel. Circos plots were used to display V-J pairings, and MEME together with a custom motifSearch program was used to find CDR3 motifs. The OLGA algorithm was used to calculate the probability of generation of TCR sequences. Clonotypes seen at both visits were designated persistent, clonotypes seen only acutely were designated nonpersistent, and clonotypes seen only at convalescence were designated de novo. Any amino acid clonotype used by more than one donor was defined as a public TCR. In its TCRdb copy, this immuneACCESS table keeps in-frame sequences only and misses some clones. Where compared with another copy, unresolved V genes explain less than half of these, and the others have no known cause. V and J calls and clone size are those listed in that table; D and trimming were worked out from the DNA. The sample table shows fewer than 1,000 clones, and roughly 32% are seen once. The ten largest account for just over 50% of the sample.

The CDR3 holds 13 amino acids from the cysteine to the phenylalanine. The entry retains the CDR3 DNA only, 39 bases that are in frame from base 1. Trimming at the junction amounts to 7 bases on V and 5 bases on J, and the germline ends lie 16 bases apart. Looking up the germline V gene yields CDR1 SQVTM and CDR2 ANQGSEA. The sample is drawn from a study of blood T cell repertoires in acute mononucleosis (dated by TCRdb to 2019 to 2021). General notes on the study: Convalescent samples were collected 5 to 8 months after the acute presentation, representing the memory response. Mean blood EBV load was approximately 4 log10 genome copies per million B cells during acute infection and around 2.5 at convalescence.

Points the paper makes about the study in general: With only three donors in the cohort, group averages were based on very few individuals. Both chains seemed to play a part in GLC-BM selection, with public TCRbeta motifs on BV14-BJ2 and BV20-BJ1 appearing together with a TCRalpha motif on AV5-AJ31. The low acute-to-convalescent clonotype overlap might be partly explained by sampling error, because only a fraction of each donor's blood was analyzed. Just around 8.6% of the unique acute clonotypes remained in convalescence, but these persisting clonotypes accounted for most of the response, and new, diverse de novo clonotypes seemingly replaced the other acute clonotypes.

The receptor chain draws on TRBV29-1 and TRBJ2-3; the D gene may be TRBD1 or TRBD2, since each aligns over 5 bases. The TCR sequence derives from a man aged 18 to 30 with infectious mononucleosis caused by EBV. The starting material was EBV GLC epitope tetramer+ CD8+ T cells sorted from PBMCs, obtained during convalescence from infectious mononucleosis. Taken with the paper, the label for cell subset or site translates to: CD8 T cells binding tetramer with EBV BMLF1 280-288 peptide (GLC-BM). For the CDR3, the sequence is CSDAGTRRDTQYF. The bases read TGCAGCGATGCCGGGACCCGCAGAGATACGCAGTATTTT.